A selection of T cell receptor beta chains follows, all from one sample in a study of blood T cell repertoires in COVID-19. Here immunoSEQ multiplex PCR was the method, and the copy in TCRdb shows in-frame clones only, minus some. The sample records approximately 260,000 clones, approximately 80% being singletons. The source material was peripheral blood. Every receptor here comes from a woman of 80 years or more with active or convalescent COVID-19. The CDR3 runs from the conserved cysteine through the conserved F or W. The order of the fields is D gene, clone size, V gene, J gene, CDR3 DNA, CDR3 protein. D genes are given only for firm matches. Not all rows give a size; the values are once, few, many and, for expanded clones, a class.

D: TRBD2; size: .; V: TRBV11-1; J: TRBJ2-1; DNA: TGTGCCAGCAGCTTAACGGGAGGTCGGGTGGGTGAGCAGTTCTTC; CDR3: CASSLTGGRVGEQFF
D: .; size: few; V: TRBV19; J: TRBJ1-3; DNA: TGTGCCAGTTCGGAGGTTGGAGTCTCTGGAAACACCATATATTTT; CDR3: CASSEVGVSGNTIYF
D: .; size: few; V: TRBV3-1/TRBV3-2; J: TRBJ1-6; DNA: TGTGCCAGCAGCCAAGGGACAGAAGATAATTCACCCCTCCACTTT; CDR3: CASSQGTEDNSPLHF
D: TRBD1; size: .; V: TRBV6-2/TRBV6-3; J: TRBJ1-1; DNA: TGTGCCAGCAGTTCCGGGACAGGGGCGTCTGAAGCTTTCTTT; CDR3: CASSSGTGASEAFF
D: TRBD2; size: .; V: TRBV28; J: TRBJ2-7; DNA: TGTGCCAGCAGTGCCGGGACTAGCTGGTCCGTCGAGCAGTACTTC; CDR3: CASSAGTSWSVEQYF
D: .; size: .; V: TRBV27; J: TRBJ2-1; DNA: TGTGCCAGCAGTGACAAGCCCCCCTCCTACAATGAGCAGTTCTTC; CDR3: CASSDKPPSYNEQFF
D: .; size: .; V: TRBV30; J: TRBJ2-3; DNA: TGTGCCTGGAGTGTACCGGGCAGGGAAGGTCCAGATACGCAGTATTTT; CDR3: CAWSVPGREGPDTQYF
D: TRBD1; size: .; V: TRBV11-3; J: TRBJ2-1; DNA: TGTGCCAGCAGCTACACGGGGCAGGGGGCCAATGAGCAGTTCTTC; CDR3: CASSYTGQGANEQFF
D: .; size: .; V: TRBV6-5; J: TRBJ2-5; DNA: TGTGCCTCCCGGCGGGCGGGGCAGGGAGAGACCCAGTACTTC; CDR3: CASRRAGQGETQYF
D: .; size: few; V: TRBV5-1; J: TRBJ1-1; DNA: TGCGCCAGCAGTCCCCTGGGTCGGCAGGGCGAAACTGAAGCTTTCTTT; CDR3: CASSPLGRQGETEAFF
D: .; size: .; V: TRBV6-1; J: TRBJ1-4; DNA: TGTGCCAGCAGTGGGGGGGGCCAGGGTAGGACTAATGAAAAACTGTTTTTT; CDR3: CASSGGGQGRTNEKLFF
D: .; size: few; V: TRBV27; J: TRBJ2-5; DNA: TGTGCCAGCAGGTTGAGGTACCAAGAGACCCAGTACTTC; CDR3: CASRLRYQETQYF
D: .; size: .; V: TRBV29-1; J: TRBJ1-4; DNA: TGCAGCGCGCGGGTAGGCACTAATGAAAAACTGTTTTTT; CDR3: CSARVGTNEKLFF
D: TRBD2; size: few; V: TRBV7-2; J: TRBJ2-1; DNA: TGTGCCAGCAGCGCTAGCGGGGGTAGATATGAGCAGTTCTTC; CDR3: CASSASGGRYEQFF
D: TRBD1; size: .; V: TRBV7-9; J: TRBJ1-2; DNA: TGTGCCAGCAGCTTAGGCGGGACAGGGAACTACACCTTC; CDR3: CASSLGGTGNYTF
D: TRBD2; size: .; V: TRBV7-9; J: TRBJ2-2; DNA: TGTGCCAGCAGCTTGCGGGGGGGTAACACCGGGGAGCTGTTTTTT; CDR3: CASSLRGGNTGELFF
D: TRBD1; size: .; V: TRBV5-1; J: TRBJ2-2; DNA: TGCGCCAGCAGCAAACAGGGGACGAACACCGGGGAGCTGTTTTTT; CDR3: CASSKQGTNTGELFF
D: .; size: .; V: TRBV7-2; J: TRBJ1-5; DNA: TGTGCCAGCAGCCCCGAGGGGGGGAATCAGCCCCAGCATTTT; CDR3: CASSPEGGNQPQHF
D: .; size: .; V: TRBV28; J: TRBJ1-5; DNA: TGTGCCAGCAGCCCCCCGTCCGGGGGCAATCAGCCCCAGCATTTT; CDR3: CASSPPSGGNQPQHF
D: TRBD1; size: .; V: TRBV10-3; J: TRBJ2-3; DNA: TGTGCCATAACAGGGGGCCCCACAGATACGCAGTATTTT; CDR3: CAITGGPTDTQYF
D: TRBD1; size: .; V: TRBV19; J: TRBJ2-7; DNA: TGTGCCAGTAGCCGGGGACAGGGACCCTACGAGCAGTACTTC; CDR3: CASSRGQGPYEQYF
D: TRBD2; size: .; V: TRBV5-4; J: TRBJ2-1; DNA: TGTGCCAGCAGCTTAAATAGCGGGATATACAATGAGCAGTTCTTC; CDR3: CASSLNSGIYNEQFF
D: TRBD2; size: .; V: TRBV20-1; J: TRBJ2-3; DNA: TGCAGTGCTAGTGACTTCTTCCGGGAGGTTGCAGATACGCAGTATTTT; CDR3: CSASDFFREVADTQYF
D: .; size: .; V: TRBV4-1; J: TRBJ1-6; DNA: TGCGCCAGCAGCCAAAGCGCGCGGGCTGGTAATTCACCCCTCCACTTT; CDR3: CASSQSARAGNSPLHF
D: .; size: .; V: TRBV4-2; J: TRBJ2-3; DNA: TGTGCCAGCAGCCAAGATGGGGCTGCAGATACGCAGTATTTT; CDR3: CASSQDGAADTQYF
D: TRBD1; size: .; V: TRBV19; J: TRBJ1-5; DNA: TGTGCCAGTAGTTTTCAGGGGACAGCGTATAGCAATCAGCCCCAGCATTTT; CDR3: CASSFQGTAYSNQPQHF
D: TRBD1; size: .; V: TRBV6-7; J: TRBJ1-5; DNA: TGTGCCAGCAGTTACTCTGAAACAGGGGGCAAAAGTCAGCCCCAGCATTTT; CDR3: CASSYSETGGKSQPQHF
D: TRBD1; size: .; V: TRBV12-3/TRBV12-4; J: TRBJ1-5; DNA: TGTGCCAGCAGCACCCGGGACAGACAGCCCCAGCATTTT; CDR3: CASSTRDRQPQHF
D: .; size: .; V: TRBV3-1/TRBV3-2; J: TRBJ1-5; DNA: TGTGCCAGCAGTCCTTCTTGGGGGCCTGGGCAGCCCCAGCATTTT; CDR3: CASSPSWGPGQPQHF
D: .; size: .; V: TRBV28; J: TRBJ2-1; DNA: TGTGCCAGCAGTTTATGGGACACGACCTCCTACAATGAGCAGTTCTTC; CDR3: CASSLWDTTSYNEQFF
D: .; size: .; V: TRBV12-3/TRBV12-4; J: TRBJ1-6; DNA: TGTGCCAGCAGTTTAAATGGGGGGACCCTCCACTTT; CDR3: CASSLNGGTLHF
D: .; size: .; V: TRBV5-1; J: TRBJ1-2; DNA: TGCGCCAGCAGCTCTGAGGGGGTCTATGGCTACACCTTC; CDR3: CASSSEGVYGYTF